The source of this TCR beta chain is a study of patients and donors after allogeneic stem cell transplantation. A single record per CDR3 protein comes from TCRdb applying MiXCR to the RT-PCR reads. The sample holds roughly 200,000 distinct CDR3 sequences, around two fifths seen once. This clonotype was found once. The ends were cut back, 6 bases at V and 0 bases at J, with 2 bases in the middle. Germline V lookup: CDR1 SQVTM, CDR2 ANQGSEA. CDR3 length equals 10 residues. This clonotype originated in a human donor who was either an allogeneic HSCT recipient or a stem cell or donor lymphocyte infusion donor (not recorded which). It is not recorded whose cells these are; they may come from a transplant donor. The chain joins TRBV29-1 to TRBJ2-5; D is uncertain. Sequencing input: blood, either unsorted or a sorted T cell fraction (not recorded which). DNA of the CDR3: TGCAGCGTCTACCAAGAGACCCAGTACTTC. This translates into CSVYQETQYF.